This T cell receptor beta chain emerged from a study of T-cell memory formation after mild COVID-19 (dated by TCRdb to the early 2020s). Describing the broader study: Most TCR sequence clusters were specific to one of the two donors. In a couple of donors, T-cell clones that expanded and contracted after mild COVID-19 were tracked by sequencing TCRalpha and TCRbeta repertoires over time. The cohort was made up of two young adult volunteers, one female and one male, who were previously healthy.

Ficoll-Paque density gradient centrifugation was the method used to isolate PBMCs. Study-wide conclusions, independent of this receptor: The study included only two mild cases, and larger cohorts that include severe cases with pre-infection samples were judged to be necessary. The detection of some responding clones in pre-infection memory suggests that pre-existing cross-reactive memory T cells joined the SARS-CoV-2 response. Clones that contracted from day 15 to 85 showed balanced CD4/CD8 phenotypes, whereas a second wave of clones that expanded from day 15 to 37 leaned towards CD4+. SARS-CoV-2 specificity of the second-wave clones peaking on day 37 was not confirmed. Contracting CD4+ clones turned up mainly in the CM and EM memory subsets, whereas EMRA was where CD8+ clones were enriched.

These reads were obtained on an Illumina NovaSeq 6000. TCRalpha and TCRbeta cDNA libraries were constructed by 5'RACE with constant-segment primers, with sample barcodes and unique molecular identifiers being introduced. RNA was extracted from every sample with Trizol reagent. Amplification of the libraries took two PCR steps, and the second step added a second sample barcode plus Illumina TruSeq adapters. Sequencing of the libraries was done on an Illumina NovaSeq, producing 2 x 150 bp paired-end reads. As for how the authors treated the data: The reads were demultiplexed and collapsed into UMI-guided consensus sequences using migec v1.2.7. With mixcr v2.1.11, UMI consensuses were aligned to TRA and TRB V and J templates and assembled into clonotypes. Expanded or contracted clonotypes were those called significant by both edgeR and NoisET, with noise models trained on biological replicates. For edgeR calls, a false discovery rate-adjusted p below 0.01 and a log2 fold-change threshold of 1 were applied. As an exploratory analysis of dynamics, max-normalized trajectories of the 1000 most abundant clonotypes were examined by PCA with hierarchical clustering. Separately sequenced CD4+ and CD8+ repertoires were used to assign a CD4 or CD8 phenotype to each responding clone. TCRdb's own reprocessing of the public reads used fastp at Q25 and MiXCR and kept productive beta chains. Every CDR3 protein is listed once, alongside the most common genes and DNA of its rows. TCRdb's processing, not the study's, gives the V and J calls here. In this sample the table shows around 320,000 distinct CDR3 sequences, about 13% of which occur a single time. Roughly a fifth of the sample is taken by the ten largest.

This clonotype was counted only a few times. Its antigen is unknown. The sample holds no much larger clone one base away, and base qualities are not on file. The germline V end is reduced by 6 bases and the J end by 5 bases; junction bases left unmatched: 6. From a lookup of the germline V gene, CDR1 and CDR2 are SNHLY and FYNNEI. The CDR3 holds 14 amino acids from the cysteine to the phenylalanine. Of the read, only the CDR3 DNA is kept; its 42 bases are in frame from base 1. Rearrangement joined TRBV2 to TRBJ2-2, with 7 middle bases fitting TRBD1. This receptor was identified in a young man who had mild COVID-19 (a few samples of this study predate the infection). The sample titles of this study are shuffled in the database, so cell type and time point are left out; the donor was told from shared clones. Specimen: PBMCs or a T cell subset sorted from them (not recorded which). The bases are TGTGCCAGCAGAGATGACAGGGAAACCGGGGAGCTGTTTTTT. It encodes CASRDDRETGELFF.